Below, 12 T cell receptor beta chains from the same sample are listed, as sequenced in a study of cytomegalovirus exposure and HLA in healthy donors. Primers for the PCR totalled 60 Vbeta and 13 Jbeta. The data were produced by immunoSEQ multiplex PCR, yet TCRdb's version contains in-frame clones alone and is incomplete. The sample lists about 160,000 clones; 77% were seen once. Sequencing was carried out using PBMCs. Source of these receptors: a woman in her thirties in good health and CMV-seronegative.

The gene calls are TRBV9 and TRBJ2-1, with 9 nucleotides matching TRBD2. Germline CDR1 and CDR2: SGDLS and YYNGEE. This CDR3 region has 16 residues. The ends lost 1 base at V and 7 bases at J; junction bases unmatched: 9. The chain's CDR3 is CASSVSGGGAGNEQFF. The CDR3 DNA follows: TGTGCCAGCAGCGTATCTGGCGGGGGGGCAGGGAATGAGCAGTTCTTC.

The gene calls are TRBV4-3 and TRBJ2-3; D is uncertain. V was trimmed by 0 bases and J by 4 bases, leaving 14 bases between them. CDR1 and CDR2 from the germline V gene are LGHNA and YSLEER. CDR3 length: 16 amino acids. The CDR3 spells CASSQDLETPPDTQYF. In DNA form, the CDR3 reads TGCGCCAGCAGCCAAGATCTCGAGACACCCCCAGATACGCAGTATTTT.

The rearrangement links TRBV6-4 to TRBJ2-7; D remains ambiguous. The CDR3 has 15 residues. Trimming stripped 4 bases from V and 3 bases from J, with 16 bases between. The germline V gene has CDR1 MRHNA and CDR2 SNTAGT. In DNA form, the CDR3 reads TGTGCCAGCAGTGGAGGCTTTCGGTCCAGCTACGAGCAGTACTTC. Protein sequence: CASSGGFRSSYEQYF.

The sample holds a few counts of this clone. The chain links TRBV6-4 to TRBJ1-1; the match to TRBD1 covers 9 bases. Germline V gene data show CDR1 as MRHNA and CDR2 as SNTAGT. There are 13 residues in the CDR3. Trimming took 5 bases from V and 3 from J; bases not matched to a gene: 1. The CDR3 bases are TGTGCCAGCAGTAGGGACAGGGACACTGAAGCTTTCTTT. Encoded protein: CASSRDRDTEAFF.

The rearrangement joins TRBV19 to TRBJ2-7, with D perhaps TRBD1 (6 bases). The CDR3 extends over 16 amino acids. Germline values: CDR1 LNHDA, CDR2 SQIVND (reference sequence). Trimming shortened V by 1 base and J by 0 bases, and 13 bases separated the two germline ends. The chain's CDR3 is CASSIVGGTSSYEQYF. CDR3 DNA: TGTGCCAGTAGTATAGTTGGGGGCACAAGCTCCTACGAGCAGTACTTC.

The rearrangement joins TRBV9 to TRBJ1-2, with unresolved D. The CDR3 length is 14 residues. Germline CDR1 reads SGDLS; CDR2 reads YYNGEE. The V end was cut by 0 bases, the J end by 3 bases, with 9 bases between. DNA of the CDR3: TGTGCCAGCAGCGTAGGTCCGGCGGACTATGGCTACACCTTC. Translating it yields CASSVGPADYGYTF.

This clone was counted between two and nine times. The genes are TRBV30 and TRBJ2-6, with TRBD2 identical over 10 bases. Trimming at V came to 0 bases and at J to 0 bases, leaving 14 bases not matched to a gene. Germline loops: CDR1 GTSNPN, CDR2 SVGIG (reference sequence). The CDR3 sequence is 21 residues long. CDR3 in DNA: TGTGCCTGGAGTGTTGGACTAGCGGACCTCGAACCCGCCTCTGGGGCCAACGTCCTGACTTTC. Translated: CAWSVGLADLEPASGANVLTF.

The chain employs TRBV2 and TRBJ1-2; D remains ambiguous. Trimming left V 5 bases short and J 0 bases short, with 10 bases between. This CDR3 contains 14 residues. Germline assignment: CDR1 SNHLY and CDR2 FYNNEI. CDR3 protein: CASSRSSSNYGYTF. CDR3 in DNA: TGTGCCAGCAGTAGGAGTTCCTCTAACTATGGCTACACCTTC.

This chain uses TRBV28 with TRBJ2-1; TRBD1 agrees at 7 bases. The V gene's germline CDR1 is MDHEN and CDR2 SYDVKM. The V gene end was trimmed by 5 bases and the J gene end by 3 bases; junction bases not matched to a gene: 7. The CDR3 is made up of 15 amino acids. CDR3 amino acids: CASSPTGLFYNEQFF. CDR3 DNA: TGTGCCAGCAGTCCGACAGGGTTATTCTACAATGAGCAGTTCTTC.

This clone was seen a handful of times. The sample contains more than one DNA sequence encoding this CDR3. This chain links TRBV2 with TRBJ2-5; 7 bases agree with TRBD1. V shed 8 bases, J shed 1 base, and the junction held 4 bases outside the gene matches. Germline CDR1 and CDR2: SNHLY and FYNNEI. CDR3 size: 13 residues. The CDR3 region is CASGRDSQETQYF. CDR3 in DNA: TGTGCCAGCGGACGGGACAGCCAAGAGACCCAGTACTTC.

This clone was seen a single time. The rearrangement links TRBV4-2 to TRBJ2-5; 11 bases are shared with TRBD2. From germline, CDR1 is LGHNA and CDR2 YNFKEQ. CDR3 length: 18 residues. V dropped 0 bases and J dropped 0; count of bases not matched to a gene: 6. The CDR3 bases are TGTGCCAGCAGCCAAGATGGGTTACTAGCGGGGGACCAAGAGACCCAGTACTTC. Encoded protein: CASSQDGLLAGDQETQYF.

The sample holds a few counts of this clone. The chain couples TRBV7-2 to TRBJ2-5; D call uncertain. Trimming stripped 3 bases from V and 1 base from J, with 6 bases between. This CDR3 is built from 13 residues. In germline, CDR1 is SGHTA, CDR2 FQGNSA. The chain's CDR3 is CASSFRVQETQYF. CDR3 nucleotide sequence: TGTGCCAGCAGCTTCCGGGTCCAAGAGACCCAGTACTTC.